This T cell receptor (beta chain) was identified during a study of T cells in Graves' hyperthyroidism and ophthalmopathy. Germline V gene lookup returns CDR1 MDHEN and CDR2 SYDVKM. The CDR3 has 16 residues. The ends lost 1 base at V and 7 bases at J; junction bases unmatched: 9. What was amplified from RNA transcripts were TCR beta CDR3 regions. HTBI primers drove first-round RT-PCR of the TCR CDR3. Using its own MiXCR run on the multiplex PCR reads, TCRdb lists one record per CDR3 protein. The sample includes around 500,000 distinct CDR3 sequences, approximately 22% of them seen just once. Active moderate-to-severe ophthalmopathy, Clinical Activity Score at least 3, NOSPECS at least 4, under 3 months' duration.

This receptor was taken from a woman between 65 and 79 years old with Graves' ophthalmopathy. Material: blood. The V gene is TRBV28, the J gene TRBJ2-2, with 7 bases aligning to TRBD1. CDR3 loop: CASSLFLRQGFGELFF. CDR3 nucleotides: TGTGCCAGCAGTTTATTCCTAAGACAGGGCTTCGGGGAGCTGTTTTTT.